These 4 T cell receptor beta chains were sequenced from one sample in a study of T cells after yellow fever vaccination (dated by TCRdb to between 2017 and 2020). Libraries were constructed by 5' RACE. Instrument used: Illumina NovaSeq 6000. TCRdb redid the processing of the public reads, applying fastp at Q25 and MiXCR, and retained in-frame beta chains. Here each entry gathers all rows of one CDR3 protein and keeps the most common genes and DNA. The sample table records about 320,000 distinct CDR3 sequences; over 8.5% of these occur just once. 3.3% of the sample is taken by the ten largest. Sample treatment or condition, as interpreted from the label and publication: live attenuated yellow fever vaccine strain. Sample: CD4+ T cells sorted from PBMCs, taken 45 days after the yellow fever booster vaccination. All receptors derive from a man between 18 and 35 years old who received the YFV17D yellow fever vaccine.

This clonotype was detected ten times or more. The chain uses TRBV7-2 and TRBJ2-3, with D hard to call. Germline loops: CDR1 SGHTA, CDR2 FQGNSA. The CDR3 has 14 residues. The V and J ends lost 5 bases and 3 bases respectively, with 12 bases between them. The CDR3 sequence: CASSPIVGTDTQYF. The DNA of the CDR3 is TGTGCCAGCAGCCCTATAGTGGGGACAGATACGCAGTATTTT.

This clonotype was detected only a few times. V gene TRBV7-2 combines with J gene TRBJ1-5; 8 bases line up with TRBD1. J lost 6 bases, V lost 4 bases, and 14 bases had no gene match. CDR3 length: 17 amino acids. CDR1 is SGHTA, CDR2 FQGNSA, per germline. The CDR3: CASSSRGRGRKPQPQHF. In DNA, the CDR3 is TGTGCCAGCAGCTCCCGCGGCAGGGGGCGAAAACCTCAGCCCCAGCATTTT.

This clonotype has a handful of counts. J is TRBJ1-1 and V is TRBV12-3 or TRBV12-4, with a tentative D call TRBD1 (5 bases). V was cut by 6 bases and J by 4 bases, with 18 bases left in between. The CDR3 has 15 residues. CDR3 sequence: CASSLDGPRGTEAFF. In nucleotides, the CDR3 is TGTGCCAGCAGCCTAGACGGTCCTAGGGGCACTGAAGCTTTCTTT.

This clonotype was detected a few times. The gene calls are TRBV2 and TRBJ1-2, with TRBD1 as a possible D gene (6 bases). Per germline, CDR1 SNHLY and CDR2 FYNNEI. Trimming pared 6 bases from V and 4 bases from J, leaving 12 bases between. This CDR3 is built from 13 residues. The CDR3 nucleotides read TGTGCCAGCAGATGGGGGGGCCTCTATGGCTACACCTTC. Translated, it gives CASRWGGLYGYTF.